Listed below are T cell receptor beta chains from one sample, sequenced in a study of T-cell reconstitution after alpha-beta-depleted transplantation in children. MiXCR, applied by TCRdb to the PCR reads, yields one record per CDR3 protein. The data hold 210,000 or so distinct CDR3 sequences, with about a tenth observed a single time. Sequenced material: PBMCs, taken before TCRalphabeta/CD19-depleted stem cell transplant. These receptors came from a child under two years old with acute myeloid leukemia, due to receive a stem cell transplant. Both conserved end residues are part of each CDR3.

>TRBJ2-1|TRBV7-7
CASSITGTRSINEQFF
>TRBJ2-3|TRBV5-5
CASSLEGSGSGTDTQYF
>TRBJ1-5|TRBV12-3/TRBV12-4
CASTPVGPRDGPQHF
>TRBJ2-5|TRBV29-1
CSVDSSEETQYF
>TRBJ2-1|TRBV20-1
CSVGGTSYNEQFF
>TRBJ2-7|TRBV5-1
CASTLGLEQYF
>TRBJ2-2|TRBV10-2
CASSAPPNTGELFF
>TRBJ2-4|TRBV11-2
CASGTRGGNIQYF
>TRBJ2-7|TRBV12-3/TRBV12-4
CASSLYRDRGSYEQYF
>TRBJ1-2|TRBV4-1
CASSPDKNYGYTF
>TRBJ2-3|TRBV10-3
CAISGTSGRASTDTQYF
>TRBJ2-3|TRBV7-9
CASSPNSGTSTDTQYF
>TRBJ1-5|TRBV2
CASSFQGAKQPQHF
>TRBJ2-1|TRBV18
CASSADRSSYNEQFF
>TRBJ1-2|TRBV7-2
CASNSRTGKVYGYTF
>TRBJ2-3|TRBV24-1
CATSRTSGLAIDTQYF
>TRBJ2-3|TRBV7-2
CASSFLDYTDTQYF
>TRBJ1-1|TRBV27
CASSSQVFFAEAFF
>TRBJ1-1|TRBV5-1
CASSSTGKKTEAFF
>TRBJ1-1|TRBV7-9
CASSSQTVDTEAFF
>TRBJ1-1|TRBV5-1
CASSPGQGYTEAFF
>TRBJ2-1|TRBV5-1
CASSLTSGNTNEQFF
>TRBJ1-5|TRBV11-3
CASSSGLGPQHF